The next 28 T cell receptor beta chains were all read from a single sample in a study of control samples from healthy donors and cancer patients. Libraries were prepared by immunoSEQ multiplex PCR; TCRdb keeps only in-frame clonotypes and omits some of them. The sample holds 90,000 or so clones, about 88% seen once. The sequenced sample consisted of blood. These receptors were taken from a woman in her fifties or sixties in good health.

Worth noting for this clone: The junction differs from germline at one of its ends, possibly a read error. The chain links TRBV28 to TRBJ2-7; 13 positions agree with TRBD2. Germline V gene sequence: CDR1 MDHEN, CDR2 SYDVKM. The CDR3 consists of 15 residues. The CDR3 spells CASTLKGTSGMRTDF. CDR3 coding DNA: TGTGCCAGCACCCTCAAAGGGACTAGCGGGATGAGAACGGACTTC. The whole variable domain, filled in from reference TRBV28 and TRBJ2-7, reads DVKVTQSSRYLVKRTGEKVFLECVQDMDHENMFWYRQDPGLGLRLIYFSYDVKMKEKGDIPEGYSVSREKKERFSLILESASTNQTSMYLCASTLKGTSGMRTDFGPGTRLTVT.

The chain's CDR3 is CASSQYRTPSGYTF. The DNA of the CDR3 is TGTGCCAGCAGCCAGTACAGGACACCGTCCGGCTACACCTTC. This sequence joins TRBV14 and TRBJ1-2, with D possibly being TRBD1 (5 bases). Germline lookup yields CDR1 SGHDN and CDR2 FVKESK. CDR3 length: 14 residues. Deletions cut 3 bases from V and 8 bases from J, with 16 bases between. The whole variable domain, remainder taken from reference TRBV14 and TRBJ1-2, is EAGVTQFPSHSVIEKGQTVTLRCDPISGHDNLYWYRRVMGKEIKFLLHFVKESKQDESGMPNNRFLAERTGGTYSTLKVQPAELEDSGVYFCASSQYRTPSGYTFGSGTRLTVV.

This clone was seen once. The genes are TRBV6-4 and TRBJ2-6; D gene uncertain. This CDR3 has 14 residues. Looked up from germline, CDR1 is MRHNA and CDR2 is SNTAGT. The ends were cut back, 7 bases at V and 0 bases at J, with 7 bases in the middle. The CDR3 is CASKETSGANVLTF. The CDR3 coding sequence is TGTGCCAGCAAGGAGACCTCTGGGGCCAACGTCCTGACTTTC.

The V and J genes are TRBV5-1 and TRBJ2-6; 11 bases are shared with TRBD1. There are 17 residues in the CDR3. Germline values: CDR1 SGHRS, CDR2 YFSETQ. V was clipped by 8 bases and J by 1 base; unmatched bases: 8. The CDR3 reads CASADRGLVSGANVLTF. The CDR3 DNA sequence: TGCGCCAGTGCGGACAGGGGGCTGGTATCTGGGGCCAACGTCCTGACTTTC.

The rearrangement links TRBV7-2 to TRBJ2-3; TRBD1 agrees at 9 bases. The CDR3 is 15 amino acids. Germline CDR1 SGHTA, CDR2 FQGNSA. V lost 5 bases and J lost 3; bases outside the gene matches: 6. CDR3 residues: CASSGTGGETDTQYF. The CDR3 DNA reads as TGTGCCAGCAGCGGAACAGGGGGCGAAACAGATACGCAGTATTTT.

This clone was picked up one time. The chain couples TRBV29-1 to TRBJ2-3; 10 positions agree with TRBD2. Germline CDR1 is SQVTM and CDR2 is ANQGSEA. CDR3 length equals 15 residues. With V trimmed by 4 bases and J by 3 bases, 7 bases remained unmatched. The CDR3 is CSVVEREGVTDTQYF. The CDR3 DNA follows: TGCAGCGTTGTCGAGCGGGAGGGGGTGACAGATACGCAGTATTTT.

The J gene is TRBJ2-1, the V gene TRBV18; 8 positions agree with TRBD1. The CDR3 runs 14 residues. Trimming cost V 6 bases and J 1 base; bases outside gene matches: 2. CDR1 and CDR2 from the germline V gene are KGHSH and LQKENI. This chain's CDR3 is CASSRDRSYNEQFF. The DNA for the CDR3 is TGTGCCAGCTCTAGGGACAGGTCCTACAATGAGCAGTTCTTC.

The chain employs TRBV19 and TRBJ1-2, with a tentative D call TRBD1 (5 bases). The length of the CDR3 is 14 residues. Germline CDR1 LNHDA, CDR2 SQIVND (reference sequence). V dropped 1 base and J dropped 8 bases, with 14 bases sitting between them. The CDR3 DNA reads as TGTGCCAGTAGTATAGTTGGAGGGGAAGAGGGCTACACCTTC. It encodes CASSIVGGEEGYTF. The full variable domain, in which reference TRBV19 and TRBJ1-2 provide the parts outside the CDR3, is DGGITQSPKYLFRKEGQNVTLSCEQNLNHDAMYWYRQDPGQGLRLIYYSQIVNDFQKGDIAEGYSVSREKKESFPLTVTSAQKNPTAFYLCASSIVGGEEGYTFGSGTRLTVV.

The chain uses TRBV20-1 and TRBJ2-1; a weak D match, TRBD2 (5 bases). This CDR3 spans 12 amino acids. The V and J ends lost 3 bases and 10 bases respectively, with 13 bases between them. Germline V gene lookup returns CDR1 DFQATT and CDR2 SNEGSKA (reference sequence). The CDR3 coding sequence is TGCAGTGCTAGTCCCGGAGGTCGGGAGCAGTTCTTC. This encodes CSASPGGREQFF.

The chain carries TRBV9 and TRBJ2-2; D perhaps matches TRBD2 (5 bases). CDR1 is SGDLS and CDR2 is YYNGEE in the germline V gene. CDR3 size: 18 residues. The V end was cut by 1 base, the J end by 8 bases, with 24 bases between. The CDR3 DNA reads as TGTGCCAGCAGCGTATTAGGCGGGCCCGCAGACACACCGGGGGAGCTGTTTTTT. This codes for CASSVLGGPADTPGELFF.

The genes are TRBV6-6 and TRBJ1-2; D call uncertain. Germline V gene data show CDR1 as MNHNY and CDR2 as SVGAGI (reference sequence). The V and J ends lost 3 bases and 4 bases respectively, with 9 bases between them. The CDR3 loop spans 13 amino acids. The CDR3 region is CASSYEASYGYTF. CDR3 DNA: TGTGCCAGCAGTTATGAAGCCAGCTATGGCTACACCTTC.

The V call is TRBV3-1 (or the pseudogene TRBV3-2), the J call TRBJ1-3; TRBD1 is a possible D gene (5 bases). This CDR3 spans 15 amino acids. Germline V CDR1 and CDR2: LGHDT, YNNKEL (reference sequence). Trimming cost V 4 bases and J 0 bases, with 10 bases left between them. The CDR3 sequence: CASSRGRSSGNTIYF. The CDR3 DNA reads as TGTGCCAGCAGCCGGGGCAGAAGCTCTGGAAACACCATATATTTT.

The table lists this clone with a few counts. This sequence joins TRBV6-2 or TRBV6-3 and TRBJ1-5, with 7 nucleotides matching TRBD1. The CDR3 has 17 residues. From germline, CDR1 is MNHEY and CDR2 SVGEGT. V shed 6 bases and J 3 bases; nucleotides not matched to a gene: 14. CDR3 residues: CASSLGPSGQHNQPQHF. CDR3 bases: TGTGCCAGCAGCCTGGGACCTTCGGGACAGCACAATCAGCCCCAGCATTTT.

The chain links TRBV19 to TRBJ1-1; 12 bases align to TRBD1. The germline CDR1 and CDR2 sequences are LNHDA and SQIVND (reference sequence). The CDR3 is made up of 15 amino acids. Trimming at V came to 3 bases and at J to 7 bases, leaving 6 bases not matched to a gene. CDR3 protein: CASSIRDRGPDEAFF. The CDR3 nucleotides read TGTGCCAGTAGTATCCGGGACAGGGGGCCAGATGAAGCTTTCTTT.

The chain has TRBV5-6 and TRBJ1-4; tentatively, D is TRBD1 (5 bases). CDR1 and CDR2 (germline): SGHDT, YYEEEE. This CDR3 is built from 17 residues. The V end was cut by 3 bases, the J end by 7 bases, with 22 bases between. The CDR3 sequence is CASSSSGTALWGEKLFF. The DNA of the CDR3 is TGTGCCAGCAGCTCATCCGGGACGGCCTTATGGGGTGAAAAACTGTTTTTT.

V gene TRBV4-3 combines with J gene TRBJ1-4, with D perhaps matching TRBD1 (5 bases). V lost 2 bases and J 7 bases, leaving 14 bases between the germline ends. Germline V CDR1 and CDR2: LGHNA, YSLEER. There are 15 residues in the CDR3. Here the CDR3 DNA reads TGCGCCAGCAGCCAAAATATGGGACCGACTGAAAAACTGTTTTTT. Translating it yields CASSQNMGPTEKLFF.

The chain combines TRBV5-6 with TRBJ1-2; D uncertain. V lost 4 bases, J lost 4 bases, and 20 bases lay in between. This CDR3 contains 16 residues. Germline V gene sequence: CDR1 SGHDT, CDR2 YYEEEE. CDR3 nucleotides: TGTGCCAGCAGCCCAAGGCCGGACCGTACCATCTATGGCTACACCTTC. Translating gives CASSPRPDRTIYGYTF.

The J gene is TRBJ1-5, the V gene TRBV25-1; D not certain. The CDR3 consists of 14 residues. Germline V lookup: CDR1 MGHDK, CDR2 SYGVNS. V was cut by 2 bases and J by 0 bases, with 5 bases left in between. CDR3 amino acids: CASSEVNSNQPQHF. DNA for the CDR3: TGTGCCAGCAGTGAAGTCAATAGCAATCAGCCCCAGCATTTT.

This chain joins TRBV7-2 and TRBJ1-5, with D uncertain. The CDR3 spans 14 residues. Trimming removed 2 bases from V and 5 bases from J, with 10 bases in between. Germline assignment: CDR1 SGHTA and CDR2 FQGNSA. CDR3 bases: TGTGCCAGCAGCTTATTACACGTCGATCAGCCCCAGCATTTT. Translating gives CASSLLHVDQPQHF.

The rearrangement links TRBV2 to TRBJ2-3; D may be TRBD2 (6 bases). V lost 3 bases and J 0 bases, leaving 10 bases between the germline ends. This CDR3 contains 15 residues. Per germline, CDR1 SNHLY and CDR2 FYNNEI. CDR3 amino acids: CASSDPGTSTDTQYF. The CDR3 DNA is TGTGCCAGCAGTGATCCCGGGACTAGCACAGATACGCAGTATTTT. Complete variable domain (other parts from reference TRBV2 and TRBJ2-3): EPEVTQTPSHQVTQMGQEVILRCVPISNHLYFYWYRQILGQKVEFLVSFYNNEISEKSEIFDDQFSVERPDGSNFTLKIRSTKLEDSAMYFCASSDPGTSTDTQYFGPGTRLTVL.

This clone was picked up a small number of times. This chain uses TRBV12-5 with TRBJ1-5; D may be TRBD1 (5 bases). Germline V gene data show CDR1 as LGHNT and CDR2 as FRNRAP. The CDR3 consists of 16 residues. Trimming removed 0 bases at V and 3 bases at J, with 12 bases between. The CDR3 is CASGLVLGAINQPQHF. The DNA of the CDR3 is TGTGCTAGTGGTTTGGTACTTGGGGCCATCAATCAGCCCCAGCATTTT.

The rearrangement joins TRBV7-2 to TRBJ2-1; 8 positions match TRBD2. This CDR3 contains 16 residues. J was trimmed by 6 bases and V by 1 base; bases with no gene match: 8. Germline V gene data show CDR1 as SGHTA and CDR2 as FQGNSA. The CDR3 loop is CASSLVGTSGTNEQFF. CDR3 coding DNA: TGTGCCAGCAGCTTAGTCGGGACTAGTGGTACCAATGAGCAGTTCTTC. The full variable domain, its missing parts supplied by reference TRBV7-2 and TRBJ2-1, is GAGVSQSPSNKVTEKGKDVELRCDPISGHTALYWYRQSLGQGLEFLIYFQGNSAPDKSGLPSDRFSAERTGGSVSTLTIQRTQQEDSAVYLCASSLVGTSGTNEQFFGPGTRLTVL.

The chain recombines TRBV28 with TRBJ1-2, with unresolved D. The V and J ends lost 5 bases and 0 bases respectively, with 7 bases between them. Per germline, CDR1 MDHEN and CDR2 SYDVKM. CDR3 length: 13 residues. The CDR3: CASSNGPNYGYTF. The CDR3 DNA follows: TGTGCCAGCAGTAATGGCCCTAACTATGGCTACACCTTC.

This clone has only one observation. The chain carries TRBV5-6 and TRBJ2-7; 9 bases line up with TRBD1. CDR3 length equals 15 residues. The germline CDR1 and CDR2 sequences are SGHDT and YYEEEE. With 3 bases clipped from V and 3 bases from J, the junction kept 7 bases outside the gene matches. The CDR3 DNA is TGTGCCAGCAGCTCCAGAGCGACAGGGGGCTACGAGCAGTACTTC. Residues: CASSSRATGGYEQYF.

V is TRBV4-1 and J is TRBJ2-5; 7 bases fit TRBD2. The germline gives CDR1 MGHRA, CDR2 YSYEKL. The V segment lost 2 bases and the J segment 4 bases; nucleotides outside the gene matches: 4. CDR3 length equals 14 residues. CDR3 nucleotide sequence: TGCGCCAGCAGCCAAAGACTAGCCGGAGAGACCCAGTACTTC. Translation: CASSQRLAGETQYF.

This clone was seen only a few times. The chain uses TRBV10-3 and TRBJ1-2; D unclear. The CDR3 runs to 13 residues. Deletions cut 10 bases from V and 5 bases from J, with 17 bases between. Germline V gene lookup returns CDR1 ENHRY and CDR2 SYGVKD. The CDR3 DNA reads TGTGCCACCTCCTTTCAAAGCGAGTATGGCTACACCTTC. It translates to CATSFQSEYGYTF.

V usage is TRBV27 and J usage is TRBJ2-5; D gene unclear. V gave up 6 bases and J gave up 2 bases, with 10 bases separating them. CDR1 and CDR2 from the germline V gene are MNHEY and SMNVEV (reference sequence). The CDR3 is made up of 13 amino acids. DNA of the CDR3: TGTGCCAGCAGACCTCCCGGGCAAGAGACCCAGTACTTC. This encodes CASRPPGQETQYF.

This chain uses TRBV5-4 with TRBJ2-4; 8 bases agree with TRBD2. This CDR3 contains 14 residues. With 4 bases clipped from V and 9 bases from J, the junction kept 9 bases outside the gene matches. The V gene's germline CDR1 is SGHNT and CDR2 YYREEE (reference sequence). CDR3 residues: CASSPRTSSPIQYF. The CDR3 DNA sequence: TGTGCCAGCAGCCCCCGGACTAGCTCTCCCATTCAGTACTTC. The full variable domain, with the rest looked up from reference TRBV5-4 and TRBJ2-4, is ETGVTQSPTHLIKTRGQQVTLRCSSQSGHNTVSWYQQALGQGPQFIFQYYREEENGRGNFPPRFSGLQFPNYSSELNVNALELDDSALYLCASSPRTSSPIQYFGAGTRLSVL.